This is a list of T cell receptor beta chains from one sample in a study of T cell changes during pregnancy in multiple sclerosis. The data were produced by immunoSEQ multiplex PCR, yet TCRdb's version contains in-frame clones alone and is incomplete. The sample holds approximately 85,000 clones, 80% to 95% seen once. The material sequenced was peripheral blood, taken in the first trimester of pregnancy. The receptors originated from a female donor with multiple sclerosis, enrolled in a pregnancy study. CDR3s include the opening cysteine and the closing phenylalanine or tryptophan. D genes are given only for firm matches. Rows may omit the clone size; those that give it use once, few, many or a size class.

clone_size: NA; d_call: NA; j_call: TRBJ2-5; v_call: TRBV6-4; cdr3_nt: TGTGCCAGCAGTGAATCCCCTAGGCAGACCCAGTACTTC; cdr3_aa: CASSESPRQTQYF
clone_size: NA; d_call: TRBD2; j_call: TRBJ2-3; v_call: TRBV6-5; cdr3_nt: TGTGCCAGCAGTTCCTCGGGACTACAACGCACAGATACGCAGTATTTT; cdr3_aa: CASSSSGLQRTDTQYF
clone_size: NA; d_call: TRBD1; j_call: TRBJ2-3; v_call: TRBV25-1; cdr3_nt: TGTGCCAGCAGTGTAATGACAGGGGGAATCTCAGATACGCAGTATTTT; cdr3_aa: CASSVMTGGISDTQYF
clone_size: few; d_call: NA; j_call: TRBJ1-1; v_call: TRBV18; cdr3_nt: TGTGCCAGCTTACCGCGGGGGGACACTGAAGCTTTCTTT; cdr3_aa: CASLPRGDTEAFF
clone_size: NA; d_call: NA; j_call: TRBJ1-6; v_call: TRBV6-5; cdr3_nt: TGTGCCAGCAGTTACTCGTCCCAGGTGTATAATTCACCCCTCCACTTT; cdr3_aa: CASSYSSQVYNSPLHF
clone_size: NA; d_call: TRBD1; j_call: TRBJ1-2; v_call: TRBV30; cdr3_nt: TGTGCCTGGAGTGTAGCGCGGACAGGATGGAACTATGGCTACACCTTC; cdr3_aa: CAWSVARTGWNYGYTF
clone_size: NA; d_call: NA; j_call: TRBJ1-1; v_call: TRBV5-5; cdr3_nt: TGTGCCAGCAGCTTCCGGGGGGGGAGCATGAACACTGAAGCTTTCTTT; cdr3_aa: CASSFRGGSMNTEAFF
clone_size: NA; d_call: NA; j_call: TRBJ1-4; v_call: TRBV13; cdr3_nt: TGTGCCAGCAGCTTGATACAGCAAAATGAAAAACTGTTTTTT; cdr3_aa: CASSLIQQNEKLFF
clone_size: once; d_call: NA; j_call: TRBJ1-1; v_call: TRBV7-9; cdr3_nt: TGTGCCAGCAGCTTAGGGACGGGGTGGAACACTGAAGCTTTCTTT; cdr3_aa: CASSLGTGWNTEAFF
clone_size: NA; d_call: NA; j_call: TRBJ2-7; v_call: TRBV28; cdr3_nt: TGTGCCAGCAGTCCCCCTGAATTCAGGCCCTCCTACGAGCAGTACTTC; cdr3_aa: CASSPPEFRPSYEQYF
clone_size: NA; d_call: TRBD1; j_call: TRBJ1-2; v_call: TRBV9; cdr3_nt: TGTGCCAGCAGCCCCCGTAGAGGGGGCGGCTATGGCTACACCTTC; cdr3_aa: CASSPRRGGGYGYTF
clone_size: NA; d_call: NA; j_call: TRBJ2-7; v_call: TRBV5-1; cdr3_nt: TGCGCCAGCAGCTCCTCGTTGACCGGGGCCTACGAGCAGTACTTC; cdr3_aa: CASSSSLTGAYEQYF
clone_size: NA; d_call: TRBD1; j_call: TRBJ2-2; v_call: TRBV10-3; cdr3_nt: TGTGCCATCAGTTGGGACAGGGGGACCGGGGAGCTGTTTTTT; cdr3_aa: CAISWDRGTGELFF
clone_size: NA; d_call: NA; j_call: TRBJ1-6; v_call: TRBV9; cdr3_nt: TGTGCCAGCAGCGGGCACCCCGCGGCCAAGGCATTCTCACCCCTCCACTTT; cdr3_aa: CASSGHPAAKAFSPLHF
clone_size: NA; d_call: NA; j_call: TRBJ2-7; v_call: TRBV30; cdr3_nt: TGTGCCGCCAACTGGGGGCAGGTCTACGAGCAGTACTTC; cdr3_aa: CAANWGQVYEQYF
clone_size: NA; d_call: NA; j_call: TRBJ1-1; v_call: TRBV11-3; cdr3_nt: TGTGCCAGCAGCTTAGATGTTGGACAGCCGAAAGCTTTCTTT; cdr3_aa: CASSLDVGQPKAFF